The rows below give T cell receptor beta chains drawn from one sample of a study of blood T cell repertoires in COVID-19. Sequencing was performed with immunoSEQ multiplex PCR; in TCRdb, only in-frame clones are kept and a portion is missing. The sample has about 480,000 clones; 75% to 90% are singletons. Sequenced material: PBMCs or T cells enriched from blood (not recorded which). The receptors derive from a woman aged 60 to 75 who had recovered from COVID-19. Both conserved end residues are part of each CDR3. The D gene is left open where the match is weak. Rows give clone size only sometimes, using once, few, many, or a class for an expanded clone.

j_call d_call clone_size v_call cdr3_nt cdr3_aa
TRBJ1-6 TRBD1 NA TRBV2 TGTGCCAGCAGGGACAGGTCGCGCTCACCCCTCCACTTT CASRDRSRSPLHF
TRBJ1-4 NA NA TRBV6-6 TGTGCCAGCAGTCTTCAGGGTAGTAATGAAAAACTGTTTTTT CASSLQGSNEKLFF
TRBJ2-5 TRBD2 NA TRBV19 TGTGCCAGTAGTCGTAAGCGGGGGGGCCTTGAGACCCAGTACTTC CASSRKRGGLETQYF
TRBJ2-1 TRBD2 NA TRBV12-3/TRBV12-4 TGTGCCAGCAGGACTAGCGCCGGGTATGAGCAGTTCTTC CASRTSAGYEQFF
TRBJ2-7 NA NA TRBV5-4 TGTGCCAGCAGCGTAGCAGGGGTGGACGAGCAGTACTTC CASSVAGVDEQYF
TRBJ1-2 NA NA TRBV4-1 TGCGCCAGCAGCCAAATCGGGGGGCGGGGTGGCTACACCTTC CASSQIGGRGGYTF
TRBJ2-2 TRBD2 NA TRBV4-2 TGTGCCAGCAGCCAAGCCTCGCTAGCGGGGGGCCTCACCGGGGAGCTGTTTTTT CASSQASLAGGLTGELFF
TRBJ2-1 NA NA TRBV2 TGTGCCAGCAGTGAAACAAGGAGCTCCTACAATGAGCAGTTCTTC CASSETRSSYNEQFF
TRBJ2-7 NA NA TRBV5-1 TGCGCCAGCAGCTTGGATTCAGGGTCCTACGAGCAGTACTTC CASSLDSGSYEQYF
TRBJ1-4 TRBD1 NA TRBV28 TGTGCCAGCAGTGCGACAGGGGCGGGTAATGAAAAACTGTTTTTT CASSATGAGNEKLFF
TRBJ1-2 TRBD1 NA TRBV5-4 TGTGCCAGCAGCTTGCAGACAGGGGACAAAGGCTACACCTTC CASSLQTGDKGYTF
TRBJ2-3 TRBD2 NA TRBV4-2 TGTGCCAGCAGCCAATTCCGGGCTAGCGGGGGGGTCAGCACAGATACGCAGTATTTT CASSQFRASGGVSTDTQYF
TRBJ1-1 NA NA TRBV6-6 TGTGCCAGCACCCAGGGGATGAACACTGAAGCTTTCTTT CASTQGMNTEAFF
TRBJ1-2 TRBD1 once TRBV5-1 TGCGCCAGCAGCAGGGGACAGGGGAACTATGGCTACACCTTC CASSRGQGNYGYTF
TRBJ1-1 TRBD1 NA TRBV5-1 TGCGCCAGCAGCTCAGCAGGGGGAACTGAAGCTTTCTTT CASSSAGGTEAFF
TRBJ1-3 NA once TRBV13 TGTGCCAGCAGCTCCCCGGGGGGCTCTGGAAACACCATATATTTT CASSSPGGSGNTIYF
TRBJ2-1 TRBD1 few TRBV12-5 TGTGCTAGTGGGAACCGGGACAGAAGCAATGAGCAGTTCTTC CASGNRDRSNEQFF
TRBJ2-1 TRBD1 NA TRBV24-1 TGTGCCACCAGTAACCGGGACAGGGGGAACGAGCAGTTCTTC CATSNRDRGNEQFF
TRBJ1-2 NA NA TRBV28 TGTGCCAGCAGTTTGGCCGGGAGAGAATCTGGCTACACCTTC CASSLAGRESGYTF
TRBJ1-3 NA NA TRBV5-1 TGCGCCAGCAGCTTGGCAGTACAGGGCAGCTCTGGAAACACCATATATTTT CASSLAVQGSSGNTIYF
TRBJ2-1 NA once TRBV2 TGTGCCAGCAGTGAAGTCCCTACTAACAATGAGCAGTTCTTC CASSEVPTNNEQFF
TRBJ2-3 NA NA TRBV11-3 TGTGCCAGCAGCCCCTCTAGAGGGACAGATACGCAGTATTTT CASSPSRGTDTQYF
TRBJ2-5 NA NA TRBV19 TGTGCCAGTAGAGCCGAAGAGACCCAGTACTTC CASRAEETQYF
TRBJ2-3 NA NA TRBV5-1 TGCGCCAGCAGCTTGAAGGGGGGGCCTTCCCCAGATACGCAGTATTTT CASSLKGGPSPDTQYF
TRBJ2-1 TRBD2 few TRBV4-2 TGTGCCAGCAGCCAAACTAGCGAAGTAGATGAGCAGTTCTTC CASSQTSEVDEQFF
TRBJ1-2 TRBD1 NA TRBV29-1 TGCAGCGTTGAAGCCGACAGGGGCGGGGGTGGCTACACCTTC CSVEADRGGGGYTF
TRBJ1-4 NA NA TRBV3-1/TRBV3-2 TGTGCCAGCAGCCAACGCGCAGGATCACGGGAAAAACTGTTTTTT CASSQRAGSREKLFF